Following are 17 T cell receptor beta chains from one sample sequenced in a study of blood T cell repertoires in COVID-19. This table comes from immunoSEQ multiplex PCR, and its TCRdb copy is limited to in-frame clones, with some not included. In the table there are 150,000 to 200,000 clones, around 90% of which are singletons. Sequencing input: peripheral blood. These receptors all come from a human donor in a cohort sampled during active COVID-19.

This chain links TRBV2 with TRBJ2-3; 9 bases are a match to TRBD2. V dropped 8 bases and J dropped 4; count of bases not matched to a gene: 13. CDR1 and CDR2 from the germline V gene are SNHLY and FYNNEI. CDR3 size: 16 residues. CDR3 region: CASGNSTSGWADTQYF. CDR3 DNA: TGTGCCAGCGGAAACTCGACTAGCGGCTGGGCAGATACGCAGTATTTT.

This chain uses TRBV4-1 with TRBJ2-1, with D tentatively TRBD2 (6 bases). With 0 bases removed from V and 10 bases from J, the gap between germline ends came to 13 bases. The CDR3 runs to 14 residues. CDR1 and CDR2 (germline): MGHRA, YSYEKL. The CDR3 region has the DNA TGCGCCAGCAGCCAAGATTCCCCGGAGGGCGAGCAGTTCTTC. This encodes CASSQDSPEGEQFF.

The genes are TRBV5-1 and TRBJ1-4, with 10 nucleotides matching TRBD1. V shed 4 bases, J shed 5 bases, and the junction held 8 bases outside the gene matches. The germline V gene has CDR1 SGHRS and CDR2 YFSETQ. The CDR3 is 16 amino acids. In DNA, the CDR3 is TGCGCCAGCAGCCCCAACCCGGGACAGGGGAATGAAAAACTGTTTTTT. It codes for CASSPNPGQGNEKLFF.

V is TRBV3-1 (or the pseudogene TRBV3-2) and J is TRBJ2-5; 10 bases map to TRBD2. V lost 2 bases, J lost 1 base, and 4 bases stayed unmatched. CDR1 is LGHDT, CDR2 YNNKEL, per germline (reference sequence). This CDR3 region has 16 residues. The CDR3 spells CASSQSSGGRQETQYF. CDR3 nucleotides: TGTGCCAGCAGCCAATCTAGCGGGGGCCGCCAAGAGACCCAGTACTTC.

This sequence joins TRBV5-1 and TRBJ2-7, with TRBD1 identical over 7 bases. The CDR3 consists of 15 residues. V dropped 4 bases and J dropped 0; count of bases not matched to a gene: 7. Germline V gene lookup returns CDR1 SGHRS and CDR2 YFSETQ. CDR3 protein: CASSLGDRISYEQYF. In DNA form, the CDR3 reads TGCGCCAGCAGCCTCGGGGACAGAATCTCCTACGAGCAGTACTTC. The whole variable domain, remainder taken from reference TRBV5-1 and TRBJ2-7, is KAGVTQTPRYLIKTRGQQVTLSCSPISGHRSVSWYQQTPGQGLQFLFEYFSETQRNKGNFPGRFSGRQFSNSRSEMNVSTLELGDSALYLCASSLGDRISYEQYFGPGTRLTVT.

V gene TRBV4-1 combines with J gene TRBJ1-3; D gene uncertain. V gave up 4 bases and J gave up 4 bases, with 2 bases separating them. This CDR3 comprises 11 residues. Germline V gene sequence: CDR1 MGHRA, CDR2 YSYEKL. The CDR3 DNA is TGCGCCAGCAGCCTAGGAAACACCATATATTTT. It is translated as CASSLGNTIYF.

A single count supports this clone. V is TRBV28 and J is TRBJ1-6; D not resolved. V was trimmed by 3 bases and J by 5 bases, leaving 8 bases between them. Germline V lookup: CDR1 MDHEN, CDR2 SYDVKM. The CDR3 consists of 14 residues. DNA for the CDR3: TGTGCCAGCAGTTTTAACGGGAATAATTCACCCCTCCACTTT. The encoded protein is CASSFNGNNSPLHF.

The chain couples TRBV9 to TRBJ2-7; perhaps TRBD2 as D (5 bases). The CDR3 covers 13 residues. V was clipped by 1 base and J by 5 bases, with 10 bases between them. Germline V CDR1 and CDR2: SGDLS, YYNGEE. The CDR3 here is CASSVKGSHEQYF. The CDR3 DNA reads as TGTGCCAGCAGCGTAAAAGGGAGCCACGAGCAGTACTTC.

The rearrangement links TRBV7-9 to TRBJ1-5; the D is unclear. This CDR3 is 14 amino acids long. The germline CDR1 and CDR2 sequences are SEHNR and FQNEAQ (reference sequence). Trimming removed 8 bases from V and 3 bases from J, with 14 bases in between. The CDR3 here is CASVPPGFNQPQHF. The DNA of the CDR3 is TGTGCCAGCGTCCCCCCGGGATTCAATCAGCCCCAGCATTTT.

CDR3 region: CASSFAPVGATNEKLFF. The DNA of the CDR3 is TGTGCCAGCAGCTTCGCCCCAGTGGGGGCTACTAATGAAAAACTGTTTTTT. The chain carries TRBV5-5 and TRBJ1-4; a weak D match, TRBD1 (6 bases). The CDR3 totals 17 residues. In germline, CDR1 is SGHKS, CDR2 YYEKEE (reference sequence). With 2 bases removed from V and 2 bases from J, the gap between germline ends came to 16 bases.

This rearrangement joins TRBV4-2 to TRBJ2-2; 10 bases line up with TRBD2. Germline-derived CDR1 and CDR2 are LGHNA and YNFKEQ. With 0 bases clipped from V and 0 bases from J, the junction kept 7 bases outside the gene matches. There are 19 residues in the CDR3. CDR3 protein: CASSQDVLAGVANTGELFF. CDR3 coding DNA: TGTGCCAGCAGCCAAGATGTTCTAGCGGGAGTCGCGAACACCGGGGAGCTGTTTTTT.

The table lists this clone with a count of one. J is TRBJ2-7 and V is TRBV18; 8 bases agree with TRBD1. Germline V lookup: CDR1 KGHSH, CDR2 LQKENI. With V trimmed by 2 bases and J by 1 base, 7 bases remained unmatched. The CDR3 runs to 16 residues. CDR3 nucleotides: TGTGCCAGCTCACCAGGACAGGGTACAAGTTCCTACGAGCAGTACTTC. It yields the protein CASSPGQGTSSYEQYF.

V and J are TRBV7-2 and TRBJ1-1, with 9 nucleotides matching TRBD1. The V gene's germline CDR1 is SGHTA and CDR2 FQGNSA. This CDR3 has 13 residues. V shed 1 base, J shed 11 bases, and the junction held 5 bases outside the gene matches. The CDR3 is CASSLVGTGHAFF. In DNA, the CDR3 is TGTGCCAGCAGCTTAGTAGGGACAGGGCATGCTTTCTTT.

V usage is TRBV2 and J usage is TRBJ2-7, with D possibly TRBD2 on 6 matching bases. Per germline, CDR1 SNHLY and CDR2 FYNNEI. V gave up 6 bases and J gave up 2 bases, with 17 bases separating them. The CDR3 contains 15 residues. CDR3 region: CASSRGRLVAYEQYF. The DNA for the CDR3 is TGTGCCAGCAGCCGGGGGAGACTTGTTGCCTACGAGCAGTACTTC.

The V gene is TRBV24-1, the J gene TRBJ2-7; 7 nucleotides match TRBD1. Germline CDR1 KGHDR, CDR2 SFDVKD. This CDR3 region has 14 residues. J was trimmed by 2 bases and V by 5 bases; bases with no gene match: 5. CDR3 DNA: TGTGCCACCAGTGCCTCAGGGGGTCCCTACGAGCAGTACTTC. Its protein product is CATSASGGPYEQYF.

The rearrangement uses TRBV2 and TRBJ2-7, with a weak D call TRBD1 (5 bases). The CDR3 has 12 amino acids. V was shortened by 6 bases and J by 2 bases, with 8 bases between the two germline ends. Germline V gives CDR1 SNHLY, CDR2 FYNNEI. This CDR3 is CASRVTAYEQYF. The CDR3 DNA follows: TGTGCCAGCAGAGTGACAGCCTACGAGCAGTACTTC.

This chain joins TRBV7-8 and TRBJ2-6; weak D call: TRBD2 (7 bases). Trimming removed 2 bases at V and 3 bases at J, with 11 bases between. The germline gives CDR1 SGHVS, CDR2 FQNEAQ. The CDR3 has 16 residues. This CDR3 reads CASSLTGTIGANVLTF. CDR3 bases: TGTGCCAGCAGCTTAACAGGGACTATTGGGGCCAACGTCCTGACTTTC.